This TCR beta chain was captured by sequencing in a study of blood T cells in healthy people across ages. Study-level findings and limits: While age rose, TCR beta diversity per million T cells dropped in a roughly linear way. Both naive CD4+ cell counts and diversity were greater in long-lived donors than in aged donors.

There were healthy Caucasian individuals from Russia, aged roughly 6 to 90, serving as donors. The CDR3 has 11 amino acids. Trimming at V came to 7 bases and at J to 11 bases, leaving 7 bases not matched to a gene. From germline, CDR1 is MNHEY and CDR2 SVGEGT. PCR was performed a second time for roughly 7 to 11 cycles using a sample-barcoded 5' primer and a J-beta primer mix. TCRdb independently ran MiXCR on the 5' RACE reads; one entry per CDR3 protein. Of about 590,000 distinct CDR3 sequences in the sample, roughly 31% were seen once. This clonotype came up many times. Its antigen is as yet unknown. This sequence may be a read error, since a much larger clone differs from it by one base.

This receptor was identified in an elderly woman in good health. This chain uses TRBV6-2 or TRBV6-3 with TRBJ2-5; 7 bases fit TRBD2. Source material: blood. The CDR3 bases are TGTGCCAGCATCGGGGGGAATGAGCAGTACTTC. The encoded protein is CASIGGNEQYF.